One and the same sample provided the 25 T cell receptor beta chains below, sequenced in a study of human T cells and chemical hapten exposure. TCRdb analysed the RACE reads with MiXCR anew, one entry per CDR3 protein. Of some 380,000 distinct CDR3 sequences detected, 4% to 5.5% appear once; the ten largest clones hold roughly 2.4%. Regarding time point: patch test 1, 2 weeks after DPC sensitization. The treatment was: therapeutic diphenylcyclopropenone sensitization with weekly scalp DPC. This sample comprised whole blood, obtained in connection with sensitization to the hapten diphenylcyclopropenone (DPC). The receptors come from a woman in her 50s with alopecia areata. Some clones in this sample may be carry-over from other donors' samples.

This clonotype has a count of ten or more. The CDR3 nucleotides are TGTGCCAGCAGCACAGGGGGCCGGACTGAAGCTTTCTTT. Its protein is CASSTGGRTEAFF. The V call is TRBV5-4, the J call TRBJ1-1; 9 bases align to TRBD1. The CDR3 runs to 13 residues. The J segment lost 5 bases and the V segment lost 4 bases, leaving 3 bases of the junction unmatched. Germline lookup yields CDR1 SGHNT and CDR2 YYREEE (reference sequence).

The sample holds many counts of this clonotype. This chain joins TRBV5-6 and TRBJ2-6; D is uncertain. Germline assignment: CDR1 SGHDT and CDR2 YYEEEE. This CDR3 spans 16 amino acids. V gave up 0 bases and J gave up 4 bases, with 11 bases separating them. CDR3 coding DNA: TGTGCCAGCAGCTTGGGACCAATGACGGGGGCCAACGTCCTGACTTTC. Translation: CASSLGPMTGANVLTF.

This clonotype was counted only a few times. V usage is TRBV20-1 and J usage is TRBJ2-1; TRBD2 agrees at 7 bases. Germline-derived CDR1 and CDR2 are DFQATT and SNEGSKA (reference sequence). CDR3 length: 12 residues. V lost 5 bases to trimming and J lost 6 bases; unmatched junction nucleotides: 4. For the CDR3, the DNA is TGCAGTGCTCGCGGGGGTTTCAATGAGCAGTTCTTC. This sequence encodes CSARGGFNEQFF.

The table lists this clonotype with many counts. V gene TRBV5-1 combines with J gene TRBJ2-3; either TRBD1 or TRBD2 may supply D (5 bases each). The CDR3 has 13 amino acids. The V gene's germline CDR1 is SGHRS and CDR2 YFSETQ. The V gene lost 5 bases and the J gene lost 2 bases, with 9 bases spanning the gap. CDR3 sequence: CASSRDATDTQYF. The CDR3 DNA reads as TGCGCCAGCAGTAGGGACGCCACAGATACGCAGTATTTT.

This clonotype was observed at least ten times. The chain uses TRBV3-1 and TRBJ1-1, with D maybe TRBD1 (5 bases). Germline-derived CDR1 and CDR2 are LGHDT and YNNKEL (reference sequence). V was shortened by 1 base and J by 1 base, with 16 bases between the two germline ends. The CDR3 runs 17 residues. DNA of the CDR3: TGTGCCAGCAGCCAAGTCCCAGGGTGGAGGAGGAACACTGAAGCTTTCTTT. This codes for CASSQVPGWRRNTEAFF.

This clonotype was counted at least ten times. The V and J genes are TRBV24-1 and TRBJ2-1, with TRBD2 matching over 7 bases. V dropped 3 bases and J dropped 4; count of bases not matched to a gene: 5. CDR3 length: 15 amino acids. Germline V gene lookup returns CDR1 KGHDR and CDR2 SFDVKD. The CDR3 loop reads CATSDGGTTYNEQFF. The DNA of the CDR3 is TGTGCCACCAGTGATGGAGGGACTACGTACAATGAGCAGTTCTTC.

The chain recombines TRBV6-2 or TRBV6-3 with TRBJ2-7; D not certain. Trimming took off 6 bases at V and 3 bases at J, with 15 bases between the two ends. This CDR3 has 14 residues. Germline lookup yields CDR1 MNHEY and CDR2 SVGEGT. CDR3 DNA sequence: TGTGCCAGCAGCACCCCAGTGGGGTTCTACGAGCAGTACTTC. Amino acids: CASSTPVGFYEQYF.

This clonotype was seen a handful of times. CDR3 region: CASKLAGGPIAGELFF. The CDR3 nucleotides read TGCGCCAGCAAACTAGCGGGAGGGCCGATCGCCGGGGAGCTGTTTTTT. The V call is TRBV5-1, the J call TRBJ2-2; 13 bases agree with TRBD2. J gave up 6 bases and V 6 bases, and 8 bases lay outside the gene matches. The CDR3 has 16 amino acids. Germline loops: CDR1 SGHRS, CDR2 YFSETQ.

This clonotype was seen only a few times. The V and J genes are TRBV6-5 and TRBJ1-5; 7 bases agree with TRBD1. The germline V gene encodes CDR1 MNHEY and CDR2 SVGAGI. This CDR3 comprises 16 residues. V dropped 4 bases and J dropped 6; count of bases not matched to a gene: 12. CDR3 sequence reads: CASSSRSTGNIQPQHF. For the CDR3, the DNA is TGTGCCAGCAGTTCGAGGTCGACAGGGAATATTCAGCCCCAGCATTTT.

In this sample, this clonotype turned up many times. This chain connects TRBV3-1 to TRBJ2-5; no definite D call. V was trimmed by 2 bases and J by 5 bases, leaving 3 bases between them. CDR1 and CDR2 (germline): LGHDT, YNNKEL (reference sequence). The CDR3 length is 11 residues. The CDR3 nucleotides read TGTGCCAGCAGCCAAATCGAGACCCAGTACTTC. Its protein product is CASSQIETQYF.

This clonotype showed up many times. V and J are TRBV12-3 or TRBV12-4 and TRBJ2-5, with D perhaps matching TRBD2 (5 bases). The CDR3 runs to 13 residues. Trimming removed 6 bases from V and 4 bases from J, with 12 bases in between. CDR3 in DNA: TGTGCCAGCAGCCTCAGCGGAGGAGAGACCCAGTACTTC. Protein: CASSLSGGETQYF.

The V and J genes are TRBV6-6 and TRBJ2-3; 7 nucleotides match TRBD2. The germline V gene has CDR1 MNHNY and CDR2 SVGAGI (reference sequence). Losses at the gene ends were 2 bases for V and 3 bases for J; bases not matched to a gene: 8. CDR3 length equals 16 residues. The CDR3 spells CASSYTRLASTDTQYF. CDR3 DNA sequence: TGTGCCAGCAGTTACACGCGACTAGCAAGTACAGATACGCAGTATTTT.

The chain has TRBV5-1 and TRBJ2-3; 14 bases line up with TRBD2. J was trimmed by 2 bases and V by 4 bases; bases with no gene match: 12. Germline V CDR1 and CDR2: SGHRS, YFSETQ. The CDR3 extends over 19 amino acids. CDR3 nucleotide sequence: TGCGCCAGCAGCCCCGGACTAGCGGGGGGCCCCGGTTACACAGATACGCAGTATTTT. Protein sequence: CASSPGLAGGPGYTDTQYF.

This chain links TRBV4-3 with TRBJ1-2; D is uncertain. CDR3 length equals 16 residues. The germline CDR1 and CDR2 sequences are LGHNA and YSLEER. V dropped 0 bases and J dropped 6 bases, with 17 bases sitting between them. DNA of the CDR3: TGCGCCAGCAGCCAAGAATTTAGCCGAGCTAAGCATGGCTACACCTTC. Translating it yields CASSQEFSRAKHGYTF.

The rearrangement joins TRBV18 to TRBJ1-5; 11 positions match TRBD1. V dropped 3 bases and J dropped 5; count of bases not matched to a gene: 6. CDR3 length: 16 residues. Germline CDR1 and CDR2: KGHSH and LQKENI. The CDR3 loop is CASSPYGTGGDQPQHF. The CDR3 coding sequence is TGTGCCAGCTCACCCTATGGGACAGGGGGAGATCAGCCCCAGCATTTT.

The V call is TRBV6-1, the J call TRBJ1-6, with D maybe TRBD1 (6 bases). The germline CDR1 and CDR2 sequences are MNHNS and SASEGT. Trimming took off 7 bases at V and 0 bases at J, with 13 bases between the two ends. This CDR3 has 16 residues. The chain's CDR3 is CASKGGRSSYNSPLHF. The CDR3 bases are TGTGCCAGCAAGGGGGGACGGAGCTCCTATAATTCACCCCTCCACTTT.

This clonotype was seen at least ten times. The gene calls are TRBV10-3 and TRBJ2-1; the match to TRBD2 covers 14 bases. CDR3 length equals 15 residues. After removal of 10 bases from V and 5 bases from J, the junction contained 7 bases not matched to a gene. Germline values: CDR1 ENHRY, CDR2 SYGVKD. The CDR3 is CATGGTSGSNNEQFF. CDR3 in DNA: TGTGCCACCGGGGGGACTAGCGGGAGTAACAATGAGCAGTTCTTC.

This clonotype was seen repeatedly, ten times or more. The chain is built from TRBV27 and TRBJ2-4; 8 bases line up with TRBD1. The CDR3 is 14 amino acids. Germline CDR1 and CDR2: MNHEY and SMNVEV (reference sequence). The trim removed 6 bases at V and 6 bases at J, leaving 7 bases unmatched. The CDR3 region has the DNA TGTGCCAGCAGGGAAAGGGACAGGACAAACATTCAGTACTTC. This gives the protein CASRERDRTNIQYF.

Ten or more counts support this clonotype. The V gene is TRBV4-1, the J gene TRBJ2-1, with 11 bases fitting TRBD2. Per the germline V gene, CDR1 is MGHRA and CDR2 is YSYEKL. Unmatched junction bases numbered 7, after V lost 4 bases and J lost 2 bases. The CDR3 covers 17 residues. As DNA, the CDR3 is TGCGCCAGCAGCCCGGTTAGCGGGAGGGCCACCTACAATGAGCAGTTCTTC. It specifies CASSPVSGRATYNEQFF.

The sample holds many counts of this clonotype. J is TRBJ1-1 and V is TRBV7-9, with a weak D call TRBD1 (5 bases). CDR1 SEHNR and CDR2 FQNEAQ come from the germline V gene (reference sequence). The CDR3 contains 14 residues. The V and J ends lost 7 bases and 4 bases respectively, with 16 bases between them. The DNA for the CDR3 is TGTGCCAGCACCCTGGTCGGGGGATCCACTGAAGCTTTCTTT. Encoded protein: CASTLVGGSTEAFF.

This clonotype was seen repeatedly, ten times or more. V is TRBV12-3 or TRBV12-4 and J is TRBJ2-7; 7 bases match TRBD1. This CDR3 spans 12 amino acids. V lost 8 bases and J lost 2; bases outside the gene matches: 3. The CDR3 DNA follows: TGTGCCAGCGAGGGGGCTGCCTACGAGCAGTACTTC. Its protein is CASEGAAYEQYF.

This clonotype was picked up many times. The V call is TRBV4-1, the J call TRBJ1-6, with 11 nucleotides matching TRBD1. In germline, CDR1 is MGHRA, CDR2 YSYEKL. V gave up 4 bases and J gave up 10 bases; unmatched junction bases: 6. CDR3 length: 15 residues. CDR3 sequence reads: CASSLSGTGGSPLHF. In DNA, the CDR3 is TGCGCCAGCAGCCTTTCCGGGACAGGGGGGTCACCCCTCCACTTT.

J is TRBJ2-1 and V is TRBV24-1; D may be TRBD2 (6 bases). From germline, CDR1 is KGHDR and CDR2 SFDVKD. The CDR3 contains 14 residues. V was pared by 8 bases and J by 4 bases, with 14 bases between. The CDR3 DNA reads TGTGCCACCATTTTAGGGAGGCCGTACAATGAGCAGTTCTTC. Translating it yields CATILGRPYNEQFF.

A few counts support this clonotype. The chain recombines TRBV2 with TRBJ1-5; maybe TRBD1 (5 bases). The germline gives CDR1 SNHLY, CDR2 FYNNEI. The CDR3 extends over 14 amino acids. Trimming pared 6 bases from V and 2 bases from J, leaving 11 bases between. CDR3 loop: CASRQGNGNQPQHF. The DNA of the CDR3 is TGTGCCAGCAGGCAGGGTAATGGCAATCAGCCCCAGCATTTT.

In this sample, this clonotype turned up a few times. This chain joins TRBV12-3 or TRBV12-4 and TRBJ1-1, with D perhaps matching TRBD1 (5 bases). The V and J ends lost 3 bases and 4 bases respectively, with 12 bases between them. There are 14 residues in the CDR3. The CDR3 loop is CASSLGGYGTEAFF. The CDR3 DNA reads as TGTGCCAGCAGTTTGGGGGGATACGGCACTGAAGCTTTCTTT.